This T cell receptor beta chain was sequenced for a study of CD8+ T cells in alopecia areata listed by TCRdb under 2018. Broadly, across the study: Female C3H/HeJ recipients, roughly 6-10 weeks old, were grafted with skin from C3H/HeJ donors with spontaneous alopecia (roughly 6-13 months old). Human TCRbeta sequencing covered scalp tissue and sorted CD4+ and CD8+ peripheral blood T cells from patchy and totalis/universalis alopecia areata patients and healthy controls. The RNA source kit depended on sample type: the PAXgene miRNA kit for fixed scalp, the miRNeasy kit for PBMCs, and the RNeasy kit for mouse skin. Scalp clonality was compared across normal scalp (n=4), patchy alopecia areata scalp (n=8), and alopecia totalis/universalis scalp (n=8). To study T cell clonal expansion in alopecia areata, the researchers applied high-throughput TCRbeta sequencing to both the C3H/HeJ mouse model and human patients. TCRbeta CDR3 regions were amplified by immunoSEQ multiplex PCR with 35 Vbeta forward and 13 Jbeta reverse primers.

Library preparation used the immunoSEQ multiplex PCR assay. RNA was extracted from all samples and reverse transcribed into cDNA, which served as template for TCR sequencing. First-strand cDNA was synthesized using SuperScript III with a 2:1 mix of oligo-dT and random hexamers. A synthetic immune receptor repertoire was used to measure amplification bias, and any remaining bias was corrected computationally. Libraries were sequenced on Illumina HiSeq with 60 bp reads covering the CDR3, read from J toward V. Regarding the original processing steps: After raw reads were preprocessed to remove errors, the CDR3 was defined following IMGT conventions as running from the conserved cysteine to phenylalanine. Clonality was computed as 1 minus the Shannon entropy, with the entropy normalized by log2 of the number of productive unique TCRs. CD4 or CD8 identity of scalp clones was inferred by cross-referencing scalp TCRbeta sequences with sorted blood CD4 and CD8 repertoires. The source is immuneACCESS, and TCRdb retained only in-frame sequences with V and J called. Part of the clones is not carried over; for the studies checked, unresolved V genes explain less than half of this, and the remainder is unexplained. That table is the source of V, J and clone size, and D and trimming were worked out from the DNA. With approximately 300,000 clones recorded, this sample contains no clone counted only once. 0.9% to 1.5% of the sample is held by the ten biggest clonotypes.

About this clone itself: This receptor's antigen is unknown. Gene names and germline sequences here are all drawn from mouse data. This specimen includes other DNA sequences encoding the same CDR3.

Pooled mouse cutaneous lymph node cells were stained for CD4, CD8alpha, NKG2D, NKG2ACE and other markers and were then sorted on a BD Influx. Results and caveats for the whole study, not just this receptor: Unlike mouse skin, which is dominated by gammadelta T cells, normal human skin has resident alphabeta T cells that are also sequenced, and this complicates analysis of the scalp TCR repertoire. TCR sequences shared between patients were less clear than in mice, possibly partly because of HLA diversity in the patient population. Compared with normal scalp, lesional scalp had higher clonality and more expanded CD8+ clones, particularly in alopecia totalis/universalis, a pattern that suggests antigenic drive.

Source material: CD4+ T cells sorted from a lymph node. This TCR came from a C3H/HeJ mouse with alopecia areata. The mouse line in question has MHC haplotype H2-k.

Partial CDR3 DNA: TGTGCCAGCAGTGGACAACCTAACCAAGAC. Its coded protein is CASSGQPNQD. The whole CDR3 sequence is CASSGQPNQDTQYF. The chain couples TRBV13-1 to TRBJ2-5, with no confidently assigned D gene. Read data end 4 residues before the CDR3 end; the end is taken from the germline J gene. The CDR3 starts with the cysteine, ends with the phenylalanine, and has 14 residues. Sequencing covers 30 bases of the CDR3, shown here with the frame starting at base 1. V is pared back by 3 bases and J by 0 bases, with 8 bases lying between the germline termini. In the germline V gene, CDR1 corresponds to NSHNY and CDR2 to SYGAGN.